Following are 5 T cell receptor beta chains from one sample sequenced in a study of cytomegalovirus exposure and HLA in healthy donors. The PCR was carried out with 60 Vbeta primers and 13 Jbeta primers. Only in-frame clones appear in the TCRdb table, and some are missing; sequencing was by immunoSEQ multiplex PCR. Counted here are approximately 70,000 clones, about 70% occurring once; the ten biggest clones make up more than 9.5%. Source material: PBMCs. The receptors come from a woman in her forties or fifties in good health and CMV-seropositive.

The rearrangement joins TRBV28 to TRBJ1-1; a possible D gene is TRBD1 (5 bases). Trimming stripped 5 bases from V and 6 bases from J, with 22 bases between. This CDR3 is built from 16 residues. In germline, CDR1 is MDHEN, CDR2 SYDVKM. CDR3 DNA sequence: TGTGCCAGCAGTCCACTTGGGTGGGGGGGGTTCGCTGAAGCTTTCTTT. This encodes CASSPLGWGGFAEAFF.

The chain joins TRBV5-4 to TRBJ2-7; D is uncertain. V was cut by 4 bases and J by 2 bases, with 13 bases left in between. This CDR3 spans 14 amino acids. The germline V gene encodes CDR1 SGHNT and CDR2 YYREEE (reference sequence). The CDR3 region is CASSPGLSPYEQYF. CDR3 nucleotide sequence: TGTGCCAGCAGCCCGGGTCTTTCCCCCTACGAGCAGTACTTC.

To note about this clone: Distinct nucleotide sequences in the sample also encode this CDR3. The chain recombines TRBV9 with TRBJ1-3, with D maybe TRBD1 (5 bases). V lost 3 bases and J lost 0, with 10 bases in between. There are 15 residues in the CDR3. Germline values: CDR1 SGDLS, CDR2 YYNGEE. CDR3 protein: CASSARDFSGNTIYF. CDR3 bases: TGTGCCAGCAGCGCCCGGGACTTCTCTGGAAACACCATATATTTT. Variable domain in full (rest from reference TRBV9 and TRBJ1-3): DSGVTQTPKHLITATGQRVTLRCSPRSGDLSVYWYQQSLDQGLQFLIQYYNGEERAKGNILERFSAQQFPDLHSELNLSSLELGDSALYFCASSARDFSGNTIYFGEGSWLTVV.

V gene TRBV7-2 combines with J gene TRBJ1-2; maybe TRBD1 (5 bases). CDR1 and CDR2 from the germline V gene are SGHTA and FQGNSA. The CDR3 sequence is 16 residues long. The V end lost 6 bases, the J end lost 0 bases, and 17 bases lay between the germline ends. CDR3 nucleotide sequence: TGTGCCAGCAGAGTTATTCCAGGGAACCCTAACTATGGCTACACCTTC. Translating gives CASRVIPGNPNYGYTF.

The rearrangement joins TRBV2 to TRBJ1-5; 8 bases align to TRBD1. V shed 6 bases, J shed 5 bases, and the junction held 3 bases outside the gene matches. The CDR3 runs 13 residues. Germline values: CDR1 SNHLY, CDR2 FYNNEI. In nucleotides, the CDR3 is TGTGCCAGCAGAGGACAGGGCGATCAGCCCCAGCATTTT. Translating gives CASRGQGDQPQHF.